These 3 T cell receptor beta chains were all obtained from the same sample, sequenced in a study of blood T cell repertoires in COVID-19. Here immunoSEQ multiplex PCR was the method, and the copy in TCRdb shows in-frame clones only, minus some. This repertoire shows over 85,000 clones, 70% to 90% found once; its top ten account for around 2%. Sequencing was done on a sample of peripheral blood. The origin of the receptors is a man aged 45-65 years with active COVID-19.

The chain combines TRBV5-4 with TRBJ2-3; 8 bases agree with TRBD2. The CDR3 extends over 14 amino acids. V lost 0 bases to trimming and J lost 7 bases; unmatched junction nucleotides: 4. The V gene's germline CDR1 is SGHNT and CDR2 YYREEE (reference sequence). CDR3 sequence reads: CASSLEVAGNTQYF. CDR3 nucleotide sequence: TGTGCCAGCAGCTTGGAGGTAGCGGGGAATACGCAGTATTTT.

The chain joins TRBV20-1 to TRBJ2-5, with D possibly TRBD2 on 5 matching bases. The V end was cut by 5 bases, the J end by 3 bases, with 7 bases between. Germline loops: CDR1 DFQATT, CDR2 SNEGSKA (reference sequence). The CDR3 spans 11 residues. The CDR3 bases are TGCAGTGCTCAGAGGGAAGAGACCCAGTACTTC. Translating gives CSAQREETQYF.

The V and J genes are TRBV24-1 and TRBJ2-3; 10 bases line up with TRBD2. With 6 bases clipped from V and 5 bases from J, the junction kept 4 bases outside the gene matches. The CDR3 runs to 14 residues. Germline V gene lookup returns CDR1 KGHDR and CDR2 SFDVKD. The CDR3 DNA is TGTGCCACCAGTCGAGCGGGGGGGGGAGATACGCAGTATTTT. Translating it yields CATSRAGGGDTQYF.